The 21 T cell receptor beta chains presented below share a single source sample, sequenced in a study of T cell repertoires in cytomegalovirus infection. No antigens are known for them. TCRdb re-analysed the reads in MiXCR, keeping a single row per CDR3 protein. This sample yields hundreds of thousands of distinct CDR3 sequences, of which roughly 33% are seen a single time; 15% to 20% belongs to the top ten. The sequenced sample was cultured PBMCs, obtained from culture after CMV antigen stimulation. These receptors were obtained from a human donor in good health (CMV status not recorded). Some clones in this sample may be carry-over from other donors' samples.

This chain connects TRBV19 to TRBJ2-5; 8 bases are a match to TRBD1. The CDR3 extends over 15 amino acids. J gave up 3 bases and V 4 bases, and 7 bases lay outside the gene matches. CDR1 is LNHDA and CDR2 is SQIVND in the germline V gene (reference sequence). CDR3 DNA sequence: TGTGCCAGTAGTAGCGACAGGGGACTGGAAGAGACCCAGTACTTC. Translated, it gives CASSSDRGLEETQYF. Looking up the rest from reference TRBV19 and TRBJ2-5 gives the full variable domain: DGGITQSPKYLFRKEGQNVTLSCEQNLNHDAMYWYRQDPGQGLRLIYYSQIVNDFQKGDIAEGYSVSREKKESFPLTVTSAQKNPTAFYLCASSSDRGLEETQYFGPGTRLLVL.

This clonotype appeared a few times. The chain employs TRBV7-2 and TRBJ2-1; 9 positions match TRBD2. Losses at the gene ends were 1 base for V and 10 bases for J; bases not matched to a gene: 8. CDR1 and CDR2 (germline): SGHTA, FQGNSA. The CDR3 loop spans 15 amino acids. DNA of the CDR3: TGTGCCAGCAGCTTAGTAGCGGGAGCCCAAGGGGAGCAGTTCTTC. Its protein is CASSLVAGAQGEQFF.

The J gene is TRBJ2-2, the V gene TRBV11-2, with D perhaps TRBD1 or TRBD2 (5 bases each). This CDR3 comprises 13 residues. V was cut by 5 bases and J by 11 bases, with 15 bases left in between. CDR1 SGHAT and CDR2 FQNNGV come from the germline V gene. The CDR3 DNA reads as TGTGCCAGCAGCCCCTGGGACCCTATAGAGCTGTTTTTT. This gives the protein CASSPWDPIELFF.

The V gene is TRBV5-4, the J gene TRBJ2-2; TRBD2 agrees at 12 bases. Germline CDR1 and CDR2: SGHNT and YYREEE (reference sequence). CDR3 length: 17 amino acids. Trimming cost V 0 bases and J 7 bases; bases outside gene matches: 7. The CDR3 protein is CASSLELAGGSDGELFF. The CDR3 DNA sequence: TGTGCCAGCAGCTTGGAACTAGCGGGAGGAAGCGACGGGGAGCTGTTTTTT.

This rearrangement joins TRBV15 to TRBJ2-1; TRBD2 aligns across 7 bases. CDR1 and CDR2 from the germline V gene are LNHNV and YYDKDF (reference sequence). The CDR3 consists of 13 residues. V was pared by 7 bases and J by 4 bases, with 4 bases of the junction left unmatched. The CDR3 bases are TGTGCCACCAATATGGGGGGGTACAATGAGCAGTTCTTC. Residues: CATNMGGYNEQFF.

This clonotype was recorded at least ten times. The V call is TRBV7-2, the J call TRBJ2-7; TRBD1 might be the D (6 bases). The CDR3 extends over 14 amino acids. V was clipped by 2 bases and J by 4 bases, with 12 bases between them. CDR1 and CDR2 from the germline V gene are SGHTA and FQGNSA. The CDR3 DNA follows: TGTGCCAGCAGCTTACTGGGTACAGGGTACGAGCAGTACTTC. It yields the protein CASSLLGTGYEQYF.

This clonotype was picked up one time. V usage is TRBV4-1 and J usage is TRBJ2-1, with D perhaps assigned TRBD1 or TRBD2 (6 bases each). Per the germline V gene, CDR1 is MGHRA and CDR2 is YSYEKL. This CDR3 region has 17 residues. V gave up 3 bases and J gave up 0 bases, with 15 bases separating them. For the CDR3, the DNA is TGCGCCAGCAGCCAGAGACGGGGGCGTGACTCCTACAATGAGCAGTTCTTC. Its translation: CASSQRRGRDSYNEQFF.

The chain links TRBV14 to TRBJ2-7; D could derive from TRBD1 or TRBD2 (6 bases each). Germline V gene lookup returns CDR1 SGHDN and CDR2 FVKESK. Trimming removed 5 bases at V and 2 bases at J, with 10 bases between. There are 13 residues in the CDR3. The CDR3 reads CASSRGVTYEQYF. The CDR3, as DNA: TGTGCCAGCAGCAGGGGGGTAACCTACGAGCAGTACTTC. Using reference TRBV14 and TRBJ2-7 for the parts outside the CDR3, the full variable domain is EAGVTQFPSHSVIEKGQTVTLRCDPISGHDNLYWYRRVMGKEIKFLLHFVKESKQDESGMPNNRFLAERTGGTYSTLKVQPAELEDSGVYFCASSRGVTYEQYFGPGTRLTVT.

The J gene is TRBJ2-5, the V gene TRBV7-4; D gene unclear. V lost 3 bases to trimming and J lost 5 bases, with 16 bases between them. The CDR3 runs 15 residues. CDR1 and CDR2 (germline): SGHVT, SQSDAQ. This CDR3 is CASSFYWIRRETQYF. CDR3 coding DNA: TGTGCCAGCAGCTTCTATTGGATCCGCAGGGAGACCCAGTACTTC.

V usage is TRBV20-1 and J usage is TRBJ2-1, with a possible D match to TRBD2 (5 bases). Germline lookup yields CDR1 DFQATT and CDR2 SNEGSKA (reference sequence). The CDR3 consists of 14 residues. The V end lost 1 base, the J end lost 7 bases, and 14 bases lay between the germline ends. The chain's CDR3 is CSARGQYPGNEQFF. Written as DNA, the CDR3 is TGCAGTGCTAGAGGGCAGTATCCGGGGAATGAGCAGTTCTTC.

This chain uses TRBV25-1 with TRBJ1-1; D is unresolved. The CDR3 covers 16 residues. Germline-derived CDR1 and CDR2 are MGHDK and SYGVNS. Trimming removed 6 bases at V and 5 bases at J, with 22 bases between. The CDR3 loop reads CASSLTPSGPGTEAFF. The CDR3 DNA reads as TGTGCCAGCAGCCTGACCCCGTCGGGCCCGGGGACTGAAGCTTTCTTT.

This clonotype has only one observation. The rearrangement links TRBV27 to TRBJ2-5; D is unclear. The CDR3 loop spans 13 amino acids. The germline CDR1 and CDR2 sequences are MNHEY and SMNVEV (reference sequence). Trimming pared 6 bases from V and 0 bases from J, leaving 8 bases between. CDR3 DNA sequence: TGTGCCAGCAGGGCGAGGTACCAAGAGACCCAGTACTTC. Its translation: CASRARYQETQYF.

The chain uses TRBV7-2 and TRBJ2-7, with 8 nucleotides matching TRBD1. The germline V gene has CDR1 SGHTA and CDR2 FQGNSA. The CDR3 consists of 13 residues. Germline trimming cut 5 bases from V and 3 bases from J; bases unmatched to any gene: 3. The CDR3 coding sequence is TGTGCCAGCAGCCGGGACAGGATCTACGAGCAGTACTTC. Protein: CASSRDRIYEQYF. The full variable domain, with the rest looked up from reference TRBV7-2 and TRBJ2-7, is GAGVSQSPSNKVTEKGKDVELRCDPISGHTALYWYRQSLGQGLEFLIYFQGNSAPDKSGLPSDRFSAERTGGSVSTLTIQRTQQEDSAVYLCASSRDRIYEQYFGPGTRLTVT.

This clonotype has just a few counts. The genes are TRBV2 and TRBJ1-4, with TRBD1 matching 8 bases. CDR3 length: 13 amino acids. Germline V CDR1 and CDR2: SNHLY, FYNNEI. The V and J ends lost 8 bases and 11 bases, in that order; junction bases with no gene match: 10. This chain's CDR3 is CASEGQGFGKLFF. CDR3 sequence (DNA): TGTGCCAGCGAAGGACAGGGATTTGGGAAACTGTTTTTT. The whole variable domain, filled in from reference TRBV2 and TRBJ1-4, reads EPEVTQTPSHQVTQMGQEVILRCVPISNHLYFYWYRQILGQKVEFLVSFYNNEISEKSEIFDDQFSVERPDGSNFTLKIRSTKLEDSAMYFCASEGQGFGKLFFGSGTQLSVL.

A few counts support this clonotype. V gene TRBV28 combines with J gene TRBJ2-2; 9 nucleotides agree with TRBD1. J was trimmed by 6 bases and V by 6 bases; bases with no gene match: 5. The CDR3 extends over 14 amino acids. Germline values: CDR1 MDHEN, CDR2 SYDVKM. The CDR3 sequence is CASSTGGAPGELFF. The CDR3 DNA follows: TGTGCCAGCAGCACAGGGGGCGCCCCCGGGGAGCTGTTTTTT.

This clonotype has more than one count but fewer than ten. This sequence joins TRBV7-2 and TRBJ2-7; weak D call: TRBD2 (5 bases). Trimming removed 5 bases at V and 4 bases at J, with 15 bases between. This CDR3 region has 14 residues. Germline V gives CDR1 SGHTA, CDR2 FQGNSA. The chain's CDR3 is CASSPGRGIYEQYF. The CDR3 DNA reads TGTGCCAGCAGCCCCGGTCGGGGTATTTACGAGCAGTACTTC. The complete variable domain, with remaining parts taken from reference TRBV7-2 and TRBJ2-7, reads GAGVSQSPSNKVTEKGKDVELRCDPISGHTALYWYRQSLGQGLEFLIYFQGNSAPDKSGLPSDRFSAERTGGSVSTLTIQRTQQEDSAVYLCASSPGRGIYEQYFGPGTRLTVT.

In its sample, this clonotype was seen many times. V usage is TRBV7-9 and J usage is TRBJ2-3; no firm D call. Germline V lookup: CDR1 SEHNR, CDR2 FQNEAQ (reference sequence). V was shortened by 5 bases and J by 2 bases, with 8 bases between the two germline ends. This CDR3 has 13 amino acids. This chain's CDR3 is CASSPENTDTQYF. Here the CDR3 DNA reads TGTGCCAGCAGCCCAGAGAACACAGATACGCAGTATTTT.

For this clonotype: A read error is likely, as this CDR3 ends without the conserved phenylalanine or tryptophan. The rearrangement joins TRBV11-1 to TRBJ2-5; 12 bases are shared with TRBD2. V gave up 5 bases and J gave up 0 bases; unmatched junction bases: 7. The CDR3 loop spans 17 amino acids. Looked up from germline, CDR1 is SGHAT and CDR2 is FQDESV (reference sequence). CDR3 bases: TGTGCCAGCAGCCCTCTAGCGGGGGGGACGTACCAAGAGACCCAGTACTTA. This codes for CASSPLAGGTYQETQYL.

The chain joins TRBV4-1 to TRBJ2-7; 12 nucleotides align to TRBD2. Germline V lookup: CDR1 MGHRA, CDR2 YSYEKL. V lost 4 bases and J lost 3; bases outside the gene matches: 10. This CDR3 is built from 17 residues. The CDR3 here is CASSRGDPGLAGYEQYF. The CDR3 coding sequence is TGCGCCAGCAGCCGGGGGGACCCGGGACTAGCGGGCTACGAGCAGTACTTC.

The chain carries TRBV7-2 and TRBJ1-5; D possibly corresponds to TRBD1 (5 bases). CDR3 length equals 15 residues. V was clipped by 0 bases and J by 5 bases, with 11 bases between them. Germline CDR1 and CDR2: SGHTA and FQGNSA. CDR3 region: CASSLARVGDQPQHF. The CDR3 bases are TGTGCCAGCAGCTTAGCCAGGGTCGGGGATCAGCCCCAGCATTTT.

The chain joins TRBV12-5 to TRBJ2-5, with D perhaps assigned TRBD1 or TRBD2 (8 bases each). Germline CDR1 is LGHNT and CDR2 is FRNRAP. Trimming stripped 7 bases from V and 4 bases from J, with 37 bases between. CDR3 length: 21 amino acids. The CDR3 reads CASAPAGPQGAPGLAGETQYF. The CDR3 DNA is TGTGCTAGTGCCCCCGCCGGCCCCCAGGGGGCCCCGGGGCTAGCGGGAGAGACCCAGTACTTC. The whole variable domain, remainder taken from reference TRBV12-5 and TRBJ2-5, is DARVTQTPRHKVTEMGQEVTMRCQPILGHNTVFWYRQTMMQGLELLAYFRNRAPLDDSGMPKDRFSAEMPDATLATLKIQPSEPRDSAVYFCASAPAGPQGAPGLAGETQYFGPGTRLLVL.